The 12 T cell receptor beta chains in this list originate from one sample, sequenced in a study of blood T cell repertoires in COVID-19 (dated by TCRdb to 2020 to 2022). Libraries came from the immunoSEQ multiplex PCR assay. As stored in TCRdb, this immuneACCESS dataset retains in-frame rearrangements with V and J assigned. A fraction of the clones does not appear; measured against another copy, unresolved V genes explain less than half of the discrepancy, and the remainder lacks a known reason. The sample data list more than 300,000 clones, and roughly 90% of these were observed just once. The ten biggest clones cover around 0.97% of the sample. Sequencing was done on a sample of peripheral blood. The receptor source for this set is a woman between 40 and 55 years old with COVID-19, enrolled during active disease.

The chain carries TRBV11-2 and TRBJ2-3; 12 nucleotides match TRBD2. Germline V lookup: CDR1 SGHAT, CDR2 FQNNGV. J was trimmed by 4 bases and V by 2 bases; bases with no gene match: 7. This CDR3 region has 17 residues. The CDR3 nucleotides are TGTGCCAGCAGCTTACCACTAGCGGGGGGTTCAGCAGATACGCAGTATTTT. Residues: CASSLPLAGGSADTQYF.

This clone was counted once. The chain joins TRBV18 to TRBJ1-6; D perhaps matches TRBD1 (6 bases). The germline V gene has CDR1 KGHSH and CDR2 LQKENI. The CDR3 covers 16 residues. V was shortened by 2 bases and J by 7 bases, with 15 bases between the two germline ends. The CDR3 is CASSPNTGQGNSPLHF. In nucleotides, the CDR3 is TGTGCCAGCTCACCAAACACCGGCCAGGGGAATTCACCCCTCCACTTT.

This chain links TRBV5-1 with TRBJ1-2; TRBD1 agrees at 7 bases. Germline CDR1 is SGHRS and CDR2 is YFSETQ. CDR3 length equals 14 residues. V lost 3 bases to trimming and J lost 3 bases; unmatched junction nucleotides: 5. The CDR3 region has the DNA TGCGCCAGCAGCTCAACCGGGACAGACTATGGCTACACCTTC. Its translation: CASSSTGTDYGYTF. Based on the CDR3 plus reference TRBV5-1 and TRBJ1-2, the full variable domain is KAGVTQTPRYLIKTRGQQVTLSCSPISGHRSVSWYQQTPGQGLQFLFEYFSETQRNKGNFPGRFSGRQFSNSRSEMNVSTLELGDSALYLCASSSTGTDYGYTFGSGTRLTVV.

The V and J genes are TRBV5-6 and TRBJ2-5, with 8 bases matching TRBD2. The CDR3 loop spans 16 amino acids. Germline CDR1 and CDR2: SGHDT and YYEEEE. V shed 4 bases and J 3 bases; nucleotides not matched to a gene: 11. Written as DNA, the CDR3 is TGTGCCAGCAGCCCCCGACGGCGGGGGGCTAAAGAGACCCAGTACTTC. Translated: CASSPRRRGAKETQYF.

The rearrangement uses TRBV3-1 (or the pseudogene TRBV3-2) and TRBJ1-2; D call uncertain. The CDR3 sequence is 18 residues long. CDR1 and CDR2 (germline): LGHDT, YNNKEL (reference sequence). The germline V and J ends were trimmed by 3 bases and 0 bases, with 20 bases remaining between them. Here the CDR3 reads CASSHIRWPRSTNYGYTF. The CDR3 bases are TGTGCCAGCAGCCACATTCGTTGGCCCAGGTCCACTAACTATGGCTACACCTTC.

CDR3 protein: CASNTPLDRDEQFF. The CDR3 nucleotides are TGCGCCAGCAATACCCCCCTAGACAGGGATGAGCAGTTCTTC. V and J are TRBV5-1 and TRBJ2-1; 7 nucleotides match TRBD1. The germline CDR1 and CDR2 sequences are SGHRS and YFSETQ. The CDR3 is made up of 14 amino acids. V was clipped by 6 bases and J by 8 bases; unmatched bases: 11.

The chain is built from TRBV9 and TRBJ2-6; D is undetermined. V was trimmed by 4 bases and J by 0 bases, leaving 11 bases between them. CDR3 length equals 16 residues. Per germline, CDR1 SGDLS and CDR2 YYNGEE. DNA of the CDR3: TGTGCCAGCAGCCTTATGACTGGCTCTGGGGCCAACGTCCTGACTTTC. This encodes CASSLMTGSGANVLTF.

The J gene is TRBJ2-5, the V gene TRBV11-2, with 9 bases that match TRBD2. Germline V gene sequence: CDR1 SGHAT, CDR2 FQNNGV. The CDR3 runs 14 residues. V trimming: 5 bases; J trimming: 5 bases; junction bases outside the gene matches: 6. The DNA of the CDR3 is TGTGCCAGCAGCGCCTCCAGCGGGGGGGAGACCCAGTACTTC. Protein sequence: CASSASSGGETQYF.

The chain employs TRBV15 and TRBJ1-3, with 7 bases fitting TRBD1. The CDR3 has 14 amino acids. J was trimmed by 2 bases and V by 5 bases; bases with no gene match: 3. Germline CDR1 reads LNHNV; CDR2 reads YYDKDF (reference sequence). This chain's CDR3 is CATSGGTAGNTIYF. The CDR3 nucleotides are TGTGCCACCAGCGGAGGGACAGCTGGAAACACCATATATTTT.

V usage is TRBV19 and J usage is TRBJ1-1, with TRBD1 as a possible D gene (5 bases). CDR1 and CDR2 (germline): LNHDA, SQIVND (reference sequence). Trimming took off 1 base at V and 1 base at J, with 16 bases between the two ends. The CDR3 has 17 residues. The CDR3 nucleotides are TGTGCCAGTAGTATAGCGGGGGAGGCTGCAGGGAACACTGAAGCTTTCTTT. Encoded protein: CASSIAGEAAGNTEAFF.

The chain has TRBV28 and TRBJ1-6, with D unresolved. Germline loops: CDR1 MDHEN, CDR2 SYDVKM. Between the trimmed V and J ends, which lost 5 bases and 10 bases, there was a span of 12 bases. The CDR3 has 13 residues. The CDR3 nucleotides read TGTGCCAGCAGTGGAGGGAAACGGTCACCCCTCCACTTT. Its protein is CASSGGKRSPLHF.

The chain employs TRBV9 and TRBJ1-2; D gene unclear. This CDR3 is 12 amino acids long. Per the germline V gene, CDR1 is SGDLS and CDR2 is YYNGEE. The V gene lost 4 bases and the J gene lost 0 bases, with 4 bases spanning the gap. CDR3 loop: CASSPANYGYTF. In DNA, the CDR3 is TGTGCCAGCAGCCCAGCTAACTATGGCTACACCTTC. The whole variable domain, remainder taken from reference TRBV9 and TRBJ1-2, is DSGVTQTPKHLITATGQRVTLRCSPRSGDLSVYWYQQSLDQGLQFLIQYYNGEERAKGNILERFSAQQFPDLHSELNLSSLELGDSALYFCASSPANYGYTFGSGTRLTVV.